These T cell receptor beta chains were read from a single sample in a study of regulatory T cells in long-lasting Graves disease. TCRdb recomputed calls from the multiplex PCR reads with MiXCR, one row per CDR3 protein. The sample consists of around 320,000 distinct CDR3 sequences, over 15% of them appearing once. This same sample was also part of a study on T cells in Graves' hyperthyroidism and ophthalmopathy.

Material: peripheral blood mononuclear cells (PBMCs), obtained at new diagnosis, from a patient treated with antithyroid drugs. The receptors were gathered from a middle-aged man with Graves disease. The conserved cysteine and the conserved F or W are not part of the CDR3 here. Each record gives: V gene, clone size, D gene, CDR3 protein. D genes are given only for firm matches. Clone size appears in some rows only: once, few, many, or a class for an expanded clone.

TRBV2,many,NA,ASSLEGRNQPQH
TRBV7-2,NA,NA,ASSLVPFGELF
TRBV2,many,NA,ASREEQGNQPQH
TRBV9,NA,NA,ASSVAYYGEQY
TRBV7-9,many,NA,ASSGREQF
TRBV29-1,NA,TRBD1,SVRQGGNEQF
TRBV6-1,few,NA,ASTELAGANVLT
TRBV12-3/TRBV12-4,many,NA,ASGGSNQPQH
TRBV18,NA,NA,ASSPSGEAYNEQF
TRBV12-3/TRBV12-4,NA,TRBD1,ASSRGQGINYGYT
TRBV6-1,many,NA,ASSVRRGPSAQH
TRBV7-2,few,NA,ASRVILANYGYT
TRBV5-1,NA,TRBD1,ASSLHDRGTDTQY
TRBV7-2,many,TRBD1,ASSRRQGGSYEQY
TRBV12-5,many,TRBD1,ASGLDIGQGAHEQY
TRBV28,many,NA,ASSAWGGGYEQY
TRBV12-3/TRBV12-4,NA,NA,ASSFGSSSYNEQF
TRBV15,many,NA,ATSREGGYT
TRBV20-1,many,NA,SARGPNQGETQY
TRBV4-2,many,NA,ASSQARGYQETQY
TRBV20-1,NA,TRBD1,SARHPGQANYGYT
TRBV4-1,NA,NA,ASSQGGASPLH